Following are 10 T cell receptor beta chains from one sample sequenced in a study of B cell selection in AIRE deficiency (dated by TCRdb to the late 2010s). CD4+CD127+ cells were sorted as the conventional CD4 T cell population. Libraries were constructed by the immunoSEQ multiplex PCR assay. TCRdb took this table from immuneACCESS and kept in-frame rearrangements with V and J called. Such tables lack part of the clones; where checked against another copy, unresolved V genes explain under half of the gap, and the rest is unexplained. The sample yields about 24,000 clones; just under 97% were counted once. Together, the top ten hold 0.2% to 0.25% of the sample. Sequences were obtained from conventional CD4+ T cells sorted from PBMCs. The receptors were gathered from a human donor with AIRE deficiency.

This rearrangement joins TRBV7-2 to TRBJ1-1, with D hard to call. Between the trimmed V and J ends, which lost 5 bases and 0 bases, there was a span of 19 bases. Germline CDR1 reads SGHTA; CDR2 reads FQGNSA. CDR3 length: 17 residues. The CDR3 DNA reads TGTGCCAGCAGCGCAGCGTTAAGGGTTTCCGTGAACACTGAAGCTTTCTTT. The encoded protein is CASSAALRVSVNTEAFF.

The J gene is TRBJ2-7, the V gene TRBV6-9; D is possibly TRBD1 (5 bases). Trimming removed 5 bases from V and 2 bases from J, with 13 bases in between. CDR1 MNHGY and CDR2 SVAAGI come from the germline V gene. The CDR3 consists of 14 residues. CDR3 protein: CASSRQGTTYEQYF. The CDR3 DNA reads TGTGCCAGCAGTAGGCAGGGAACCACCTACGAGCAGTACTTC.

The chain combines TRBV6-6 with TRBJ2-7; D might be TRBD1 (6 bases). Germline V gives CDR1 MNHNY, CDR2 SVGAGI (reference sequence). The CDR3 has 16 residues. V gave up 4 bases and J gave up 0 bases, with 16 bases separating them. CDR3 bases: TGTGCCAGCAGTTCCCCGTCCTGGACAGACTCCTACGAGCAGTACTTC. Translated: CASSSPSWTDSYEQYF.

The chain is built from TRBV11-2 and TRBJ2-5, with D perhaps given as TRBD1 or TRBD2 (6 bases each). CDR3 length: 15 amino acids. CDR1 and CDR2 from the germline V gene are SGHAT and FQNNGV. The V gene lost 11 bases and the J gene lost 5 bases, with 24 bases spanning the gap. CDR3 bases: TGTGCCTCTATGCCCAGGGGACTTGGAAGGGAGACCCAGTACTTC. It encodes CASMPRGLGRETQYF.

The chain's CDR3 is CASSIQRALAGSYEQYF. The CDR3 DNA is TGTGCCAGCAGCATCCAGAGAGCACTAGCGGGATCCTACGAGCAGTACTTC. The chain is built from TRBV7-2 and TRBJ2-7; the match to TRBD2 covers 10 bases. The V gene end was trimmed by 5 bases and the J gene end by 1 base; junction bases not matched to a gene: 11. The V gene's germline CDR1 is SGHTA and CDR2 FQGNSA. This CDR3 spans 17 amino acids.

The chain is built from TRBV29-1 and TRBJ2-5; 12 bases are a match to TRBD2. J gave up 0 bases and V 7 bases, and 6 bases lay outside the gene matches. CDR1 is SQVTM, CDR2 ANQGSEA, per germline. The CDR3 consists of 15 residues. DNA for the CDR3: TGCAGCGAACCGGGACTAGCGGGCTACCAAGAGACCCAGTACTTC. Its translation is CSEPGLAGYQETQYF.

The V gene is TRBV6-5, the J gene TRBJ1-2; TRBD1 agrees at 7 bases. Germline values: CDR1 MNHEY, CDR2 SVGAGI. The CDR3 totals 16 residues. Trimming removed 2 bases from V and 4 bases from J; junction bases left unmatched: 10. The CDR3, as DNA: TGTGCCAGCAGTTACCGTATGCCGGGACAGTTCTATGGCTACACCTTC. Amino acids: CASSYRMPGQFYGYTF.

The count of this clone is one. The gene calls are TRBV28 and TRBJ1-5; D possibly corresponds to TRBD1 (6 bases). CDR1 MDHEN and CDR2 SYDVKM come from the germline V gene. Deletions cut 2 bases from V and 2 bases from J, with 19 bases between. This CDR3 comprises 18 residues. CDR3: CASSLKGRQVEGNQPQHF. The CDR3 nucleotides read TGTGCCAGCAGTTTAAAGGGAAGACAGGTCGAGGGCAATCAGCCCCAGCATTTT.

The chain carries TRBV7-2 and TRBJ2-3; no definite D call. V was trimmed by 5 bases and J by 1 base, leaving 4 bases between them. This CDR3 contains 12 residues. Germline V gene lookup returns CDR1 SGHTA and CDR2 FQGNSA. CDR3 amino acids: CASSAGTDTQYF. The CDR3 DNA reads TGTGCCAGCAGCGCGGGCACAGATACGCAGTATTTT.

The chain joins TRBV10-3 to TRBJ2-7; D remains unclear. Trimming left V 3 bases short and J 2 bases short, with 5 bases between. There are 12 residues in the CDR3. The germline CDR1 and CDR2 sequences are ENHRY and SYGVKD. The CDR3 reads CAISDSPYEQYF. Here the CDR3 DNA reads TGTGCCATCAGTGACTCCCCCTACGAGCAGTACTTC.